Sequencing of this TCR beta chain was carried out in a study of memory CD4+ T cells and cytomegalovirus serostatus. For the study at large: Healthy Belgian adult donors included nine or ten CMV-positive and fewer than 25 CMV-negative people.

Measured with immunoSEQ multiplex PCR; TCRdb has only the in-frame clones, and not every one. The repertoire holds around 60,000 clones, with 82% as singletons. A word on this clone: Its antigen is not known.

Trimming took off 2 bases at V and 6 bases at J, with 18 bases between the two ends. The germline V gene encodes CDR1 SGHNT and CDR2 YYREEE (reference sequence). This CDR3 spans 16 amino acids. Study-wide points: Each of approximately 73 CMV-associated TCRbeta sequences occurred in one to five individuals.

Single viable CD3+CD4+CD8-CD45RO+ cells were sorted as the memory CD4+ T cells. Material: memory CD4+ T cells from blood. The rearrangement uses TRBV5-4 and TRBJ2-1; D may correspond to TRBD1 or TRBD2 (6 bases each). This receptor was taken from an adult in good health and CMV-seronegative. The CDR3 sequence is CASSFGGTALGNEQFF. The CDR3 DNA reads as TGTGCCAGCAGCTTCGGGGGCACTGCCCTTGGCAATGAGCAGTTCTTC. The full variable domain, rest sourced from reference TRBV5-4 and TRBJ2-1, is ETGVTQSPTHLIKTRGQQVTLRCSSQSGHNTVSWYQQALGQGPQFIFQYYREEENGRGNFPPRFSGLQFPNYSSELNVNALELDDSALYLCASSFGGTALGNEQFFGPGTRLTVL.